The TCR beta chain under discussion was sequenced for a study of T cell responses to AZD1222 COVID-19 vaccine (dated by TCRdb to about 2021). For the wider study: AZD1222 recipients with second doses at about 4 weeks or about 12 weeks were pooled, because spike-specific TCR depth and breadth did not differ between schedules. Trial participants were enrolled into age subgroups of 18-55, 56-69 and 70-plus years, which contained approximately 150, 28 and 58 TCR-sequenced participants, respectively. A total of 230 to 250 trial participants underwent TCR sequencing, of whom about 200 had received two doses of AZD1222 and approximately 25 had received two doses of the MenACWY control vaccine. General study outcomes and caveats: In the small 56-69-year group, the increase in depth fell short of significance, most likely because of low power. Epitopes outside the regions mutated in the B.1.351 and B.1.1.7 variants were reportedly recognized by nearly half of the unique spike-specific TCRs. Spike-specific TCR breadth and depth rose significantly after two AZD1222 doses compared with day 0 and with MenACWY recipients. The whole spike protein was spanned by vaccine-associated CD4 TCRs, and dominant responses were seen in regions 160-218 and 743-854. Conclusions about previously exposed vaccinees were limited because only six AZD1222 recipients were SARS-CoV-2 seropositive at baseline. Participants were mostly white British, with more females than males. The authors suggested clonal diversity may have been underestimated. Because no day 14 peak-response samples were available, the repertoires could be characterized only after the peak T cell response.

The CDR3 regions of human TCRbeta chains were analyzed by immunosequencing. The original methods were these. Repertoire TCRs were matched against a reference library of SARS-CoV-2-specific TCRs generated with the MIRA antigen-specificity platform. Breadth was defined as the fraction of unique TCRs that were SARS-CoV-2-associated, and depth was defined as the fraction of total T cells that were SARS-CoV-2-associated. Using the MIRA data, every spike-specific TCR was mapped to the spike region that the TCR reacted to and assigned to either a CD4 or a CD8 class. Log10-transformed breadth and depth values were compared by one-way ANOVA with Sidak's multiple comparisons tests. The table comes from immuneACCESS by way of TCRdb, which keeps in-frame sequences with V and J called. Part of the clones is missing from these tables; in studies checked, under half for an unresolved V gene and the rest for unknown reasons. That table supplies the V and J calls and clone size; D and trimming were determined from the DNA. The sample table records 100,000 to 120,000 clones; around 84% of these occur just once. The ten largest make up about 3% of the sample.

The time point label, read with the paper, signifies: baseline before first vaccination. Vaccinee samples came from UK trials COV001 and COV002, including a single-blind randomized controlled phase 2/3 trial of AZD1222 (ChAdOx1 nCoV-19) in healthy adults. For TCRbeta chain sequencing, PBMC samples from trial participants were taken at day 0 and at day 28 after the second dose. A remark on this clone: It lacks a known antigen. One base away there is no much larger clone; base qualities are not given.

From its cysteine to its phenylalanine, the CDR3 spans 14 amino acids. Here the CDR3 DNA is all that survives: 42 bases in frame from base 1. V loses 4 bases, J loses 1 base, and the germline ends lie 9 bases apart. Per the germline V gene, SGDLS is the CDR1 and YYNGEE is the CDR2. Here the sequenced sample was peripheral blood, taken on day 0 of AZD1222 vaccination. The TCR sequence derives from an adult in good health. This receptor chain uses TRBV9 and TRBJ1-3; a tentative D match to TRBD1 spans 5 bases. The CDR3 sequence is CASSSGLSGNTIYF. The DNA sequence is as follows: TGTGCCAGCAGCTCAGGGTTGTCTGGAAACACCATATATTTT.